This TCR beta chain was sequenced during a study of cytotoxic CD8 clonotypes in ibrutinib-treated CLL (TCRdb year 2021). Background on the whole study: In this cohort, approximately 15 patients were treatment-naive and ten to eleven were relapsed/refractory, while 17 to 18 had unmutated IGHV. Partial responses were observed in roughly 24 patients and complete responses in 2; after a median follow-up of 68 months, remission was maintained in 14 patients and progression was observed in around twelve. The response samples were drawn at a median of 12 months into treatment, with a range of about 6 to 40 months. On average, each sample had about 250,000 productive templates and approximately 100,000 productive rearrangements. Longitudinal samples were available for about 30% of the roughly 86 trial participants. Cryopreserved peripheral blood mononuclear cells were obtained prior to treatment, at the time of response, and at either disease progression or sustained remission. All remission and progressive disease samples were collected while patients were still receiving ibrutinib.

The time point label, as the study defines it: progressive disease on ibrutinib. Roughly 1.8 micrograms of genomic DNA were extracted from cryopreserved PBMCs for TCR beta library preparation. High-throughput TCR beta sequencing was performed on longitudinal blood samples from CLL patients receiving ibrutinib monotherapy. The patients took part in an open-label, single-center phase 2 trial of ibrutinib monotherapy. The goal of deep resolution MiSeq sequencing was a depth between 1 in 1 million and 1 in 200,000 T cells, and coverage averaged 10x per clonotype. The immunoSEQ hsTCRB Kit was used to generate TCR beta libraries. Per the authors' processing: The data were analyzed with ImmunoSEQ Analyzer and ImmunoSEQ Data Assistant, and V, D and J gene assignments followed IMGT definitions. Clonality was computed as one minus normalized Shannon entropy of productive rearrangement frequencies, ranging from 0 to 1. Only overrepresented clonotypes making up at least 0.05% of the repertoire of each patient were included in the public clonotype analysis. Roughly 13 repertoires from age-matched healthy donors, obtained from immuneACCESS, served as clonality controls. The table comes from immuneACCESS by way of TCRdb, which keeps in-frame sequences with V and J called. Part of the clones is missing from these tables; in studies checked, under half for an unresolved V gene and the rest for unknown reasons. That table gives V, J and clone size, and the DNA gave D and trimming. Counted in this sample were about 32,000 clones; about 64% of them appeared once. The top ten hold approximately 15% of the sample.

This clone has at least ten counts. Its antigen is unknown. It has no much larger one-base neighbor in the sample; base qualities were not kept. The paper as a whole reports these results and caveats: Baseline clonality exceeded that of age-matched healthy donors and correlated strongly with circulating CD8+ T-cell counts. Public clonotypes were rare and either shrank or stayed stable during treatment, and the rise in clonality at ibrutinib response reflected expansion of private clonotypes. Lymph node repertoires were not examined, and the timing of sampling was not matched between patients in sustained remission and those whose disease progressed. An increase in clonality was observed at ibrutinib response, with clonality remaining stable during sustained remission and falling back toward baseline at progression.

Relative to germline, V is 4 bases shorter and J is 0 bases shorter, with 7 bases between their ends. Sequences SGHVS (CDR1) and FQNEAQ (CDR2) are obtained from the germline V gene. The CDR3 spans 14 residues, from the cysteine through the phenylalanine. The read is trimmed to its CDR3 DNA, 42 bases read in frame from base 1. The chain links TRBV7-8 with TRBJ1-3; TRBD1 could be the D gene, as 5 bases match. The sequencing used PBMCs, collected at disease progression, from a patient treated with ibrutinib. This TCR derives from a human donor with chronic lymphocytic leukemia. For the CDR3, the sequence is CASSWGGSGNTIYF. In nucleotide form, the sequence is TGTGCCAGCAGCTGGGGGGGCTCTGGAAACACCATATATTTT.